The 11 T cell receptor beta chains in this list originate from one sample, sequenced in a study of blood T cell repertoires in COVID-19. Measured with immunoSEQ multiplex PCR; TCRdb has only the in-frame clones, and not every one. The data show some 120,000 clones, roughly 83% seen once. The sample taken for sequencing was peripheral blood. The receptors were gathered from a man in his forties with active or convalescent COVID-19.

J is TRBJ1-2 and V is TRBV5-6; 8 positions match TRBD1. This CDR3 has 17 amino acids. Germline V gene data show CDR1 as SGHDT and CDR2 as YYEEEE. Germline trimming cut 0 bases from V and 8 bases from J; bases unmatched to any gene: 15. The CDR3, as DNA: TGTGCCAGCAGCTTGGAAGCATCAGGGGGCACCCCGGGAGGCTACACCTTC. Encoded protein: CASSLEASGGTPGGYTF. The full variable domain, its missing parts supplied by reference TRBV5-6 and TRBJ1-2, is DAGVTQSPTHLIKTRGQQVTLRCSPKSGHDTVSWYQQALGQGPQFIFQYYEEEERQRGNFPDRFSGHQFPNYSSELNVNALLLGDSALYLCASSLEASGGTPGGYTFGSGTRLTVV.

This clone turned up a few times. The rearrangement links TRBV18 to TRBJ1-5; possible D gene TRBD1, 6 bases. The V end was cut by 1 base, the J end by 7 bases, with 14 bases between. Looked up from germline, CDR1 is KGHSH and CDR2 is LQKENI. The CDR3 is 15 residues long. The CDR3 sequence: CASSPQQGSEQPQHF. The CDR3 DNA sequence: TGTGCCAGCTCACCACAACAGGGATCGGAACAGCCCCAGCATTTT.

J is TRBJ1-1 and V is TRBV4-2; no firm D call. In germline, CDR1 is LGHNA, CDR2 YNFKEQ. CDR3 length equals 16 residues. V was cut by 0 bases and J by 0 bases, with 11 bases left in between. CDR3 DNA sequence: TGTGCCAGCAGCCAAGATATGCCAGTACTGAACACTGAAGCTTTCTTT. This codes for CASSQDMPVLNTEAFF.

This clone was found a few times. CDR3 amino acids: CAWSVLGRALGEQYF. In nucleotides, the CDR3 is TGTGCCTGGAGTGTACTTGGGAGGGCCCTGGGGGAGCAGTACTTC. The gene calls are TRBV30 and TRBJ2-7; TRBD2 matches 7 bases. J gave up 7 bases and V 0 bases, and 12 bases lay outside the gene matches. The CDR3 sequence is 15 residues long. Germline V lookup: CDR1 GTSNPN, CDR2 SVGIG (reference sequence).

The chain joins TRBV15 to TRBJ2-3; possibly TRBD2 for D (6 bases). V lost 1 base to trimming and J lost 5 bases, with 16 bases between them. This CDR3 spans 16 amino acids. From germline, CDR1 is LNHNV and CDR2 YYDKDF (reference sequence). This chain's CDR3 is CATSRGRAGYGDTQYF. The CDR3 nucleotides read TGTGCCACCAGCAGAGGGAGGGCGGGATATGGAGATACGCAGTATTTT.

The rearrangement joins TRBV3-1 (or the pseudogene TRBV3-2) to TRBJ2-1; the match to TRBD2 covers 7 bases. CDR3 size: 16 residues. From germline, CDR1 is LGHDT and CDR2 YNNKEL (reference sequence). V gave up 0 bases and J gave up 6 bases; unmatched junction bases: 8. CDR3 in DNA: TGTGCCAGCAGCCAAGATCTGTCGGGGGGAAGCAATGAGCAGTTCTTC. This encodes CASSQDLSGGSNEQFF.

The chain employs TRBV9 and TRBJ2-1, with TRBD1 matching over 8 bases. CDR3 length: 16 residues. Germline-derived CDR1 and CDR2 are SGDLS and YYNGEE. J lost 4 bases, V lost 4 bases, and 10 bases had no gene match. The chain's CDR3 is CASSPEDRGLYNEQFF. The CDR3 DNA is TGTGCCAGCAGCCCCGAAGACAGGGGCCTTTACAATGAGCAGTTCTTC. Complete variable domain (other parts from reference TRBV9 and TRBJ2-1): DSGVTQTPKHLITATGQRVTLRCSPRSGDLSVYWYQQSLDQGLQFLIQYYNGEERAKGNILERFSAQQFPDLHSELNLSSLELGDSALYFCASSPEDRGLYNEQFFGPGTRLTVL.

The chain couples TRBV12-3 or TRBV12-4 to TRBJ1-6; a possible D gene is TRBD1 (5 bases). Trimming left V 5 bases short and J 7 bases short, with 9 bases between. This CDR3 has 13 amino acids. CDR3 region: CASSAQGNSPLHF. The CDR3 bases are TGTGCCAGCAGTGCCCAGGGAAATTCACCCCTCCACTTT.

In this sample, this clone turned up once. The chain joins TRBV19 to TRBJ2-1; 11 positions match TRBD1. This CDR3 is built from 18 residues. V shed 4 bases and J 0 bases; nucleotides not matched to a gene: 8. Germline CDR1 reads LNHDA; CDR2 reads SQIVND (reference sequence). CDR3 sequence (DNA): TGTGCCAGTAGTAGCGGGACAGGGGGGACCAGCTCCTACAATGAGCAGTTCTTC. It specifies CASSSGTGGTSSYNEQFF. Full variable domain (remainder filled in from reference TRBV19 and TRBJ2-1): DGGITQSPKYLFRKEGQNVTLSCEQNLNHDAMYWYRQDPGQGLRLIYYSQIVNDFQKGDIAEGYSVSREKKESFPLTVTSAQKNPTAFYLCASSSGTGGTSSYNEQFFGPGTRLTVL.

V is TRBV7-3 and J is TRBJ2-1; 8 bases line up with TRBD2. Unmatched junction bases numbered 8, after V lost 3 bases and J lost 4 bases. The CDR3 is 16 amino acids. In germline, CDR1 is SGHTA, CDR2 FQGTGA. DNA for the CDR3: TGTGCCAGCAGCTTGGGGGGACTAGGGGTATACAATGAGCAGTTCTTC. Residues: CASSLGGLGVYNEQFF.

V and J are TRBV11-2 and TRBJ2-1; 10 nucleotides match TRBD1. There are 16 residues in the CDR3. The trim removed 2 bases at V and 5 bases at J, leaving 6 bases unmatched. Germline CDR1 reads SGHAT; CDR2 reads FQNNGV. CDR3 loop: CASSLLGQGVNNEQFF. CDR3 bases: TGTGCCAGCAGCTTACTAGGACAGGGGGTAAACAATGAGCAGTTCTTC.